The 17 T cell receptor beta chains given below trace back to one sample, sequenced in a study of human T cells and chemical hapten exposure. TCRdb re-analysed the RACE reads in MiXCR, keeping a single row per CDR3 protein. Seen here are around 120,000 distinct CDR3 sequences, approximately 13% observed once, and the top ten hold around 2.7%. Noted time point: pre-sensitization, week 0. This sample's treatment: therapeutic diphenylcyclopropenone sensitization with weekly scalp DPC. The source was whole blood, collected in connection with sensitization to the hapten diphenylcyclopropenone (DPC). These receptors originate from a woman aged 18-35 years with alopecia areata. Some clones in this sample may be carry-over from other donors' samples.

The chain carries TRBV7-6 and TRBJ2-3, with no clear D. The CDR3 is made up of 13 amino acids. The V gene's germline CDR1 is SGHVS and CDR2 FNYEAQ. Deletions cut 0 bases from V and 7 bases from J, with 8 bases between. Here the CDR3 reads CASSLASVNTQYF. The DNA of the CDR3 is TGTGCCAGCAGCTTAGCATCCGTCAATACGCAGTATTTT.

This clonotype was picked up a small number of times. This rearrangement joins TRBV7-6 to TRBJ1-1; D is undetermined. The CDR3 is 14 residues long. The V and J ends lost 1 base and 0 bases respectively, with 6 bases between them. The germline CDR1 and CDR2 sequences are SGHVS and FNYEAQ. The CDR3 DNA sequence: TGTGCCAGCAGCTTAGGTCAGTTGAACACTGAAGCTTTCTTT. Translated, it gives CASSLGQLNTEAFF.

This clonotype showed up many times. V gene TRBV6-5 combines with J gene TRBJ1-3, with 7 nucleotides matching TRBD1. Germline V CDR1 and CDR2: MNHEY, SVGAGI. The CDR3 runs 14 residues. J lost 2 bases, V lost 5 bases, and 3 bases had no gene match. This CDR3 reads CASSPDRAGNTIYF. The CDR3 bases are TGTGCCAGCAGTCCCGACAGGGCTGGAAACACCATATATTTT.

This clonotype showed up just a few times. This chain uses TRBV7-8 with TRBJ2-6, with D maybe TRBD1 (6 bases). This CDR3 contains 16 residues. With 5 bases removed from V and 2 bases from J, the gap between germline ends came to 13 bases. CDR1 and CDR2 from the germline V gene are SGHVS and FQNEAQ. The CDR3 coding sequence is TGTGCCAGCAGCATTAAACAGGGTGCTGGGGCCAACGTCCTGACTTTC. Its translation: CASSIKQGAGANVLTF.

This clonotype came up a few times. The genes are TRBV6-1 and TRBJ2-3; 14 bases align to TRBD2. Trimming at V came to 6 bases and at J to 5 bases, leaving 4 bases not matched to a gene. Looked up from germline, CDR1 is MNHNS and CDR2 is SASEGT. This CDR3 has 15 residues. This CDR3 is CASSETSGGVDTQYF. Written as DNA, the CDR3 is TGTGCCAGCAGCGAGACTAGCGGGGGGGTAGATACGCAGTATTTT.

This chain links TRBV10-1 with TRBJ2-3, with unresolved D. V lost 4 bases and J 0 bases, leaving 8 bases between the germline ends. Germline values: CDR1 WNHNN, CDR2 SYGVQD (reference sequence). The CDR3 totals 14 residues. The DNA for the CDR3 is TGCGCCAGCAGTGGGGCGTCCAGCACAGATACGCAGTATTTT. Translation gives CASSGASSTDTQYF.

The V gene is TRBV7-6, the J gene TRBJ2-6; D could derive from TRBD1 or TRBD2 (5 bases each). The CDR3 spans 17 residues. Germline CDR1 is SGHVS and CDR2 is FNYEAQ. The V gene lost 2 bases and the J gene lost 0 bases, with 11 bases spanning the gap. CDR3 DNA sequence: TGTGCCAGCAGCTTAACAGTGGGACCCTCTGGGGCCAACGTCCTGACTTTC. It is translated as CASSLTVGPSGANVLTF.

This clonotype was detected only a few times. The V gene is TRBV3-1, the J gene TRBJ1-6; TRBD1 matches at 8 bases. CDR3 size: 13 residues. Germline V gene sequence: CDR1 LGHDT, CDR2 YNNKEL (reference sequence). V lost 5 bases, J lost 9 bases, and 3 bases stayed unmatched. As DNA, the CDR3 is TGTGCCAGCAGCTCGACAGGGGTTTCACCCCTCCACTTT. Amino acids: CASSSTGVSPLHF.

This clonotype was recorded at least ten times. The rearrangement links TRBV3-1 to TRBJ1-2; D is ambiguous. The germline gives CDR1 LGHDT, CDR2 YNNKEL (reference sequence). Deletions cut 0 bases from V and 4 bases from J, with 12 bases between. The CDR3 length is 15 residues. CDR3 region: CASSQDLGNPYGYTF. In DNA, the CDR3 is TGTGCCAGCAGCCAAGATCTCGGCAATCCCTATGGCTACACCTTC.

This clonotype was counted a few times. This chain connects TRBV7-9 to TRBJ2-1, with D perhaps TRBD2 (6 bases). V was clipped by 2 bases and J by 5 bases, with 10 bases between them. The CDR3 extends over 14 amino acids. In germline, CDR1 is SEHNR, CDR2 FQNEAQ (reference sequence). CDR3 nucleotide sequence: TGTGCCAGCAGCTTACTCACTAGCCACAATGAGCAGTTCTTC. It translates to CASSLLTSHNEQFF.

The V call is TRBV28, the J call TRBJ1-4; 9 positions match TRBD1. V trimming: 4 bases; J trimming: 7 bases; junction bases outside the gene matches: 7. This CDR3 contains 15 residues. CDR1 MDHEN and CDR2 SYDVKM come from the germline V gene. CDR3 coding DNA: TGTGCCAGCAGTTCTCCGGGACAGGGTATTGAAAAACTGTTTTTT. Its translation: CASSSPGQGIEKLFF.

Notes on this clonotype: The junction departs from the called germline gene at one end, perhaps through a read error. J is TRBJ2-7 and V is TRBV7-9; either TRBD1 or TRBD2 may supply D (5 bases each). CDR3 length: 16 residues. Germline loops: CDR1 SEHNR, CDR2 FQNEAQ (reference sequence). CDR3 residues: CTSSSTKGDRRREQYF. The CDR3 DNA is TGTACCAGCAGCTCCACTAAAGGGGACCGCCGGAGGGAGCAGTACTTC. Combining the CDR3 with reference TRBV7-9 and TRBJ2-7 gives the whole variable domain DTGVSQNPRHKITKRGQNVTFRCDPISEHNRLYWYRQTLGQGPEFLTYFQNEAQLEKSRLLSDRFSAERPKGSFSTLEIQRTEQGDSAMYLCTSSSTKGDRRREQYFGPGTRLTVT.

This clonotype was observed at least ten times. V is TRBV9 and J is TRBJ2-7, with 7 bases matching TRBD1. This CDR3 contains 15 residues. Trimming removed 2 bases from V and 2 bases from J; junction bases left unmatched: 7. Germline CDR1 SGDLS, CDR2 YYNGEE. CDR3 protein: CASSVGTDPAYEQYF. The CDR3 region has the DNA TGTGCCAGCAGCGTCGGGACAGATCCTGCCTACGAGCAGTACTTC.

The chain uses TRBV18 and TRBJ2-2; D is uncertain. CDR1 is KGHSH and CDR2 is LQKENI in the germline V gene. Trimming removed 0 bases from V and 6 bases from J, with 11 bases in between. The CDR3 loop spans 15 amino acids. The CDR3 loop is CASSPPNPPAGELFF. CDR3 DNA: TGTGCCAGCTCACCACCGAATCCCCCTGCCGGGGAGCTGTTTTTT.

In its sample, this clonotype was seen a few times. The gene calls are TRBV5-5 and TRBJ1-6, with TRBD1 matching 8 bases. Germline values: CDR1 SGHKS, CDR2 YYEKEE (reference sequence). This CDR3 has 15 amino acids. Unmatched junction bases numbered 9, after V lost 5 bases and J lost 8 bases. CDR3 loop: CASSQDRAGYSPLHF. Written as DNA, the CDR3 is TGTGCCAGCAGTCAGGACAGGGCGGGGTATTCACCCCTCCACTTT.

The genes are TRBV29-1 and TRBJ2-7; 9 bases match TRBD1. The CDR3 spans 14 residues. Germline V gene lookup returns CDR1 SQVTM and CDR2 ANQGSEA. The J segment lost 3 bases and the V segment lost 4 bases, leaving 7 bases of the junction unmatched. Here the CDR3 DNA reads TGCAGCGTTGCCGGACAGGGGAGGAACTACGAGCAGTACTTC. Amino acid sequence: CSVAGQGRNYEQYF.

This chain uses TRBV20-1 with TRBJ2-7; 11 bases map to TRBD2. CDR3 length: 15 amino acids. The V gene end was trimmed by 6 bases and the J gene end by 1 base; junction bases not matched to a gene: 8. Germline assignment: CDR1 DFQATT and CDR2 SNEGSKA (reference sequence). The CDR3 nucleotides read TGCAGTGCAATTAGCGGGGGGGCGAAATCCTACGAGCAGTACTTC. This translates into CSAISGGAKSYEQYF.